The 9 T cell receptor beta chains given below trace back to one sample, sequenced in a study of T cell repertoires in cytomegalovirus infection. What these receptors recognize is not known. TCRdb analysed the reads with MiXCR anew, one entry per CDR3 protein. The data contain roughly 500,000 distinct CDR3 sequences, roughly a third of them seen just once; the ten biggest clones take up about a sixth. This material consisted of cultured PBMCs, taken from culture after CMV antigen stimulation. These receptors were collected from a human donor in good health (CMV status not recorded). Some clones in this sample may be carry-over from other donors' samples.

The chain recombines TRBV7-9 with TRBJ2-1; TRBD2 agrees at 7 bases. With 2 bases clipped from V and 16 bases from J, the junction kept 11 bases outside the gene matches. Germline CDR1 is SEHNR and CDR2 is FQNEAQ (reference sequence). CDR3 size: 13 residues. CDR3: CASSLPNWEGRFF. The CDR3, as DNA: TGTGCCAGCAGCTTACCTAATTGGGAGGGCCGATTCTTC.

This clonotype was recorded only once. DNA for the CDR3: TGCGCCAGCAGCCAAGTGTTCTTAGTAGGGGGTGGGAATGAGCAGTTCTTC. Translating it yields CASSQVFLVGGGNEQFF. The chain has TRBV4-3 and TRBJ2-1; D might be TRBD1 (6 bases). This CDR3 region has 17 residues. Germline lookup yields CDR1 LGHNA and CDR2 YSLEER. The germline V and J ends were trimmed by 1 base and 7 bases, with 20 bases remaining between them.

The chain combines TRBV7-2 with TRBJ2-5; TRBD2 matches at 7 bases. The germline CDR1 and CDR2 sequences are SGHTA and FQGNSA. The ends lost 1 base at V and 4 bases at J; junction bases unmatched: 12. The CDR3 runs 17 residues. The CDR3 coding sequence is TGTGCCAGCAGCTTAGGGGCGGGAGCATTCCACCCAGAGACCCAGTACTTC. Translation gives CASSLGAGAFHPETQYF.

This clonotype was picked up many times. The chain combines TRBV20-1 with TRBJ2-7; 10 bases map to TRBD1. Trimming cost V 2 bases and J 0 bases; bases outside gene matches: 7. Germline V lookup: CDR1 DFQATT, CDR2 SNEGSKA (reference sequence). This CDR3 contains 16 residues. For the CDR3, the DNA is TGCAGTGCTAGAACGCGGGACAGGGGAAGCTCCTACGAGCAGTACTTC. Translating gives CSARTRDRGSSYEQYF.

The sample holds a few counts of this clonotype. J is TRBJ1-1 and V is TRBV12-3 or TRBV12-4; D gene unclear. V was pared by 3 bases and J by 5 bases, with 16 bases between. This CDR3 comprises 15 residues. The CDR3 sequence is CASSFPPRGGTEAFF. DNA of the CDR3: TGTGCCAGCAGTTTCCCTCCACGAGGTGGGACTGAAGCTTTCTTT.

The V call is TRBV7-2, the J call TRBJ2-2; D is ambiguous. The V gene lost 0 bases and the J gene lost 9 bases, with 8 bases spanning the gap. This CDR3 is built from 13 residues. Germline CDR1 reads SGHTA; CDR2 reads FQGNSA. For the CDR3, the DNA is TGTGCCAGCAGCTTAGCCAGATCTAGGGAGCTGTTTTTT. This encodes CASSLARSRELFF.

This clonotype turned up a few times. The V gene is TRBV6-1, the J gene TRBJ1-1; D may be TRBD1 (5 bases). Germline-derived CDR1 and CDR2 are MNHNS and SASEGT. V gave up 4 bases and J gave up 4 bases, with 10 bases separating them. The CDR3 has 13 residues. CDR3 sequence: CASSAGYGTEAFF. The CDR3 bases are TGTGCCAGCAGTGCAGGGTACGGCACTGAAGCTTTCTTT.

The genes are TRBV12-3 or TRBV12-4 and TRBJ1-4; D uncertain. The CDR3 sequence is 14 residues long. The germline V and J ends were trimmed by 5 bases and 0 bases, with 7 bases remaining between them. This chain's CDR3 is CASSKVATNEKLFF. In nucleotides, the CDR3 is TGTGCCAGCAGTAAGGTTGCAACTAATGAAAAACTGTTTTTT.

The genes are TRBV5-1 and TRBJ1-1; no clear D. Trimming left V 4 bases short and J 0 bases short, with 13 bases between. The germline V gene encodes CDR1 SGHRS and CDR2 YFSETQ. The CDR3 loop spans 15 amino acids. CDR3 in amino acids: CASSPREGMNTEAFF. CDR3 bases: TGCGCCAGCAGCCCCCGGGAGGGCATGAACACTGAAGCTTTCTTT.